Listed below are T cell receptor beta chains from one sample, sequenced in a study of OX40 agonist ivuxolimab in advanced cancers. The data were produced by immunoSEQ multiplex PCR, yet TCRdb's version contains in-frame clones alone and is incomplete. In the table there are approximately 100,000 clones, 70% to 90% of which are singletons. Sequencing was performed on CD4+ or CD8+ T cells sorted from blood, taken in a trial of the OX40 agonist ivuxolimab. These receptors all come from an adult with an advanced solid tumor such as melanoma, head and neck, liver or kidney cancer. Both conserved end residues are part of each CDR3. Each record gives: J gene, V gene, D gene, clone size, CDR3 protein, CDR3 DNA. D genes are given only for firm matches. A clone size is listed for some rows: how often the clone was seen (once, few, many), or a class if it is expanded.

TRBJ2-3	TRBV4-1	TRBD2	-	CASSQGPSGGTTDTQYF	TGCGCCAGCAGCCAAGGTCCTAGCGGGGGAACCACAGATACGCAGTATTTT
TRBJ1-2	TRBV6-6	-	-	CASSSRMGNPYGYTF	TGTGCCAGCAGCTCTAGGATGGGGAACCCCTATGGCTACACCTTC
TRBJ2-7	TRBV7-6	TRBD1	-	CASSLETGAEQYF	TGTGCCAGCAGCTTAGAGACAGGGGCCGAGCAGTACTTC
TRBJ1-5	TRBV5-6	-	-	CASSQDSRQPQHF	TGTGCCAGCAGCCAGGACAGCCGGCAGCCCCAGCATTTT
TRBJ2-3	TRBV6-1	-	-	CASIPLRGTDTQYF	TGTGCCAGCATCCCCCTAAGAGGGACAGATACGCAGTATTTT
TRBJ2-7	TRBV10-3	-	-	CAISLTGEGGQYF	TGTGCCATCAGTCTGACAGGGGAGGGCGGGCAGTACTTC
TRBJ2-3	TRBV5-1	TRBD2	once	CASRLSTGGLSTDTQYF	TGCGCCAGCCGTTTGAGTACGGGGGGACTTAGCACAGATACGCAGTATTTT
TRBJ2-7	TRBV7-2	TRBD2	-	CASSRQRGYEQYF	TGTGCCAGCAGTCGCCAGCGGGGGTACGAGCAGTACTTC
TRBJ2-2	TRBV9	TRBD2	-	CASSAGTSSNTGELFF	TGTGCCAGCAGCGCGGGGACTAGTTCGAACACCGGGGAGCTGTTTTTT
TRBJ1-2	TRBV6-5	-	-	CASSYSNNYGYTF	TGTGCCAGCAGTTACTCAAATAACTATGGCTACACCTTC
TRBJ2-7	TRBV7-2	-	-	CASSPSPDNEQYF	TGTGCCAGCAGCCCTAGTCCAGACAACGAGCAGTACTTC
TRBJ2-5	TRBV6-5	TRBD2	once	CASSYGLAGAQETQYF	TGTGCCAGCAGTTACGGACTAGCGGGGGCCCAAGAGACCCAGTACTTC
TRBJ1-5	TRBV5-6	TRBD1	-	CASSYGQGAYNQPQHF	TGTGCCAGCAGTTACGGACAGGGGGCGTACAATCAGCCCCAGCATTTT
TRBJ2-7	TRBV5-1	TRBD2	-	CASSPSGTSGYYEQYF	TGCGCCAGCAGCCCATCCGGGACTAGCGGGTACTACGAGCAGTACTTC
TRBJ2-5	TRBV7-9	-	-	CASSFMTVETQYF	TGTGCCAGCAGCTTTATGACGGTTGAGACCCAGTACTTC
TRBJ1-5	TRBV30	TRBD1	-	CAWSYPTGEGQPQHF	TGTGCCTGGAGTTACCCGACAGGGGAGGGTCAGCCCCAGCATTTT
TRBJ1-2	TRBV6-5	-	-	CASTQTGPGYGYTF	TGTGCCAGCACTCAAACAGGGCCGGGCTATGGCTACACCTTC
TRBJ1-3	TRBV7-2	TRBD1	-	CASSLDRGDTIYF	TGTGCCAGCAGTTTGGACAGGGGGGACACCATATATTTT
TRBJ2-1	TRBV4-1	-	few	CASSSQGFKSYNEQFF	TGCGCCAGCAGCTCACAGGGATTTAAGTCCTACAATGAGCAGTTCTTC
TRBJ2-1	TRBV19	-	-	CASSRVLGSSANEQFF	TGTGCCAGTAGTAGGGTTTTGGGGTCCTCCGCCAATGAGCAGTTCTTC
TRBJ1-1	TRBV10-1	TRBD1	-	CASDSGTGVNTEAFF	TGCGCCAGCGACTCCGGGACAGGGGTGAACACTGAAGCTTTCTTT
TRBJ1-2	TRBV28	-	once	CATVPGTAYGYTF	TGTGCCACAGTTCCCGGGACTGCGTATGGCTACACCTTC
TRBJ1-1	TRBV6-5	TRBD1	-	CASRQGLQEAFF	TGTGCCAGCAGACAGGGGTTGCAAGAAGCTTTCTTT
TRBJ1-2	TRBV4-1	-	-	CASSQAGLLIGYTF	TGCGCCAGCAGCCAAGCCGGACTACTGATCGGCTACACCTTC
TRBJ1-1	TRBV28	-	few	CASSTQYTEAFF	TGTGCCAGCAGTACCCAATACACTGAAGCTTTCTTT
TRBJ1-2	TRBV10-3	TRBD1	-	CAIGQGAGGYTF	TGTGCCATCGGACAGGGGGCTGGTGGCTACACCTTC
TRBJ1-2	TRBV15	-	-	CATSNALNYGYTF	TGTGCCACCAGCAACGCACTTAACTATGGCTACACCTTC
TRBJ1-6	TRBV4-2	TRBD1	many	CASSLGQGGSYNSPLHF	TGTGCCAGCAGCCTAGGACAGGGCGGCTCCTATAATTCACCCCTCCACTTT
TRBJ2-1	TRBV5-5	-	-	CASSLVVGAYEQFF	TGTGCCAGCAGCTTGGTTGTAGGGGCCTATGAGCAGTTCTTC
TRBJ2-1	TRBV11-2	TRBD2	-	CASSFRGGTDNEQFF	TGTGCCAGCAGCTTTCGGGGGGGGACCGACAATGAGCAGTTCTTC
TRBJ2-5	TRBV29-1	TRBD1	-	CSVEDRQGAGETQYF	TGCAGCGTTGAAGATCGGCAGGGGGCAGGAGAGACCCAGTACTTC
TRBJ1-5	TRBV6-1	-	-	CASRGTVSNQPQHF	TGTGCCAGCCGAGGGACGGTTAGCAATCAGCCCCAGCATTTT
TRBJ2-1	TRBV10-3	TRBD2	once	CAISESTPSGLDNEQFF	TGTGCCATCAGTGAGTCGACTCCTAGCGGGCTGGACAATGAGCAGTTCTTC
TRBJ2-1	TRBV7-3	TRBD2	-	CASSPGLAGYNEQFF	TGTGCCAGCAGCCCGGGACTAGCGGGGTACAATGAGCAGTTCTTC
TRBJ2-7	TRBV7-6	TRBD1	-	CASGSTGTVGQYF	TGTGCCAGCGGCTCAACCGGGACAGTGGGGCAGTACTTC
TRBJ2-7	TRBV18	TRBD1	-	CASSGGQGFAYEQYF	TGTGCCAGCTCGGGGGGACAGGGGTTTGCATACGAGCAGTACTTC
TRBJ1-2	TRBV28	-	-	CASSLKARGTNYGYTF	TGTGCCAGCAGTTTAAAGGCCAGGGGTACTAACTATGGCTACACCTTC
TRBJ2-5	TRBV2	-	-	CASSAQETQYF	TGTGCCAGCAGTGCCCAAGAGACCCAGTACTTC
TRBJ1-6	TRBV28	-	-	CASRSGSLYNSPLHF	TGTGCCAGCAGATCAGGGTCCCTATATAATTCACCCCTCCACTTT
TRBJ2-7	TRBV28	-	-	CASSLPRALGYEQYF	TGTGCCAGCAGTTTGCCTCGGGCTTTAGGCTACGAGCAGTACTTC
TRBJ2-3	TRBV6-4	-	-	CAGPRPDTQYF	TGTGCCGGGCCCCGACCAGATACGCAGTATTTT
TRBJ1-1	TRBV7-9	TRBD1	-	CASLGTGGTEAFF	TGTGCCAGCCTGGGGACAGGGGGCACTGAAGCTTTCTTT
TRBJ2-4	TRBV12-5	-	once	CASGFALVDRWDIQYF	TGTGCTAGTGGTTTTGCTCTAGTGGACCGATGGGACATTCAGTACTTC
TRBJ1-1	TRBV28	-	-	CASGGGGGTEAFF	TGTGCCTCTGGGGGGGGCGGAGGGACTGAAGCTTTCTTT
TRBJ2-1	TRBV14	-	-	CASSQVGRANEQFF	TGTGCCAGCAGCCAAGTGGGACGGGCCAATGAGCAGTTCTTC
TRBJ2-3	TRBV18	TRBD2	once	CASSPPSQGGNTQYF	TGTGCCAGCTCACCACCGTCCCAGGGAGGGAATACGCAGTATTTT
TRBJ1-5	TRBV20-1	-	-	CSARVGQPQHF	TGCAGTGCTAGAGTCGGTCAGCCCCAGCATTTT
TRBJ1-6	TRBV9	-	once	CASSGDNYNSPLHF	TGTGCCAGCAGCGGCGATAACTATAATTCACCCCTCCACTTT
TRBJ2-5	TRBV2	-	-	CASSDPGLETQYF	TGTGCCAGCAGTGACCCAGGGTTAGAGACCCAGTACTTC
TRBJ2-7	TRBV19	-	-	CASSMSRGPSYEQYF	TGTGCCAGTAGTATGTCACGGGGTCCCTCCTACGAGCAGTACTTC
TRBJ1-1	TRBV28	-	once	CASSPRGAPRAFF	TGTGCCAGCAGTCCGCGGGGGGCTCCCAGAGCTTTCTTT
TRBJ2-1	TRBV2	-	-	CASRRGSYNEQFF	TGTGCCAGCAGGAGGGGGTCATACAATGAGCAGTTCTTC
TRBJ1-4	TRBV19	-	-	CASSHRLKLFF	TGTGCCAGTAGCCACCGTCTAAAACTGTTTTTT